These T cell receptor beta chains were read from a single sample in a study of CD8+ T cells in alopecia areata. TCRdb's copy holds only in-frame clones and misses some; the assay was immunoSEQ multiplex PCR. The table has approximately 89,000 clones, 40% to 55% seen once. The sample consisted of CD4+ T cells sorted from blood. These receptors all come from a human donor with alopecia areata. Each CDR3 is given with its conserved first and last residue. Each record gives: clone size, V gene, CDR3 protein. For some rows the clone size is stated as once, few or many, or as a class when expanded; others skip it.

clone_size: -
v_call: TRBV29-1
cdr3_aa: CSGGGSTGELFF

clone_size: -
v_call: TRBV5-1
cdr3_aa: CASSLDHGANYGYTF

clone_size: -
v_call: TRBV2
cdr3_aa: CASNEIGETQYF

clone_size: -
v_call: TRBV29-1
cdr3_aa: CSVELRRLAGESQYF

clone_size: few
v_call: TRBV5-1
cdr3_aa: CASSTGGGETQYF

clone_size: -
v_call: TRBV29-1
cdr3_aa: CSVEGWGELGYTF

clone_size: -
v_call: TRBV30
cdr3_aa: CAWSRGVGTDTQYF

clone_size: few
v_call: TRBV29-1
cdr3_aa: CSVSRLAGGRNEQFF

clone_size: -
v_call: TRBV30
cdr3_aa: CAWEGPLRVYGYTF

clone_size: few
v_call: TRBV29-1
cdr3_aa: CSVALGPNEQFF

clone_size: few
v_call: TRBV29-1
cdr3_aa: CSVAARGLNTGELFF

clone_size: -
v_call: TRBV29-1
cdr3_aa: CSVDVGGDQPQHF

clone_size: few
v_call: TRBV29-1
cdr3_aa: CSVTGNTEAFF